Listed here are 32 T cell receptor beta chains from one sample, sequenced in a study of blood T cells in healthy people across ages. A second about 6 to 11 cycle PCR used barcoded and J-beta primers. TCRdb re-called the 5' RACE reads with MiXCR, one entry per CDR3 protein. The sample has some 1,800,000 distinct CDR3 sequences; roughly two fifths are singletons. Input material: blood. The receptors shown here come from a human donor in good health.

This chain connects TRBV4-1 to TRBJ2-1, with a tentative D call TRBD2 (6 bases). V was shortened by 6 bases and J by 9 bases, with 18 bases between the two germline ends. The CDR3 totals 14 residues. The V gene's germline CDR1 is MGHRA and CDR2 YSYEKL. CDR3 DNA sequence: TGCGCCAGCAGGCCCTGGCGCGGGGTGACTGAGCAGTTCTTC. This encodes CASRPWRGVTEQFF.

The chain recombines TRBV5-1 with TRBJ1-2, with TRBD1 matching 9 bases. The CDR3 consists of 15 residues. Germline V gene sequence: CDR1 SGHRS, CDR2 YFSETQ. V shed 2 bases and J 6 bases; nucleotides not matched to a gene: 8. CDR3 amino acids: CASSFSGTGSHGYTF. Here the CDR3 DNA reads TGCGCCAGCAGCTTTTCCGGGACAGGGAGCCATGGCTACACCTTC.

At least ten counts were recorded for this clonotype. The CDR3 coding sequence is TGTGCCAGCAGTGGCGGGGGAACCTACAATGAGCAGTTCTTC. It codes for CASSGGGTYNEQFF. The rearrangement joins TRBV7-3 to TRBJ2-1, with 7 bases aligning to TRBD2. CDR1 and CDR2 from the germline V gene are SGHTA and FQGTGA. Trimming cost V 6 bases and J 2 bases; bases outside gene matches: 4. CDR3 length: 14 residues.

The chain couples TRBV29-1 to TRBJ2-1; D gene uncertain. V was trimmed by 4 bases and J by 2 bases, leaving 15 bases between them. The CDR3 contains 15 residues. Germline lookup yields CDR1 SQVTM and CDR2 ANQGSEA. The CDR3 is CSVGSRASTYNEQFF. The DNA of the CDR3 is TGCAGCGTTGGTTCTCGGGCGTCGACCTACAATGAGCAGTTCTTC.

The J gene is TRBJ2-5, the V gene TRBV20-1, with TRBD1 as a possible D gene (6 bases). The CDR3 loop spans 14 amino acids. Trimming took off 6 bases at V and 11 bases at J, with 25 bases between the two ends. Germline lookup yields CDR1 DFQATT and CDR2 SNEGSKA (reference sequence). The CDR3 coding sequence is TGCAGTGCCTCGAACCGGGACGGACAGAAAGAGCAGTACTTC. Its protein product is CSASNRDGQKEQYF.

This clonotype has just a few counts. J is TRBJ2-5 and V is TRBV10-3; D possibly corresponds to TRBD2 (6 bases). The assigned J gene may be wrong: the sequence end matches TRBJ2-7 better. CDR3 length: 12 residues. Germline CDR1 ENHRY, CDR2 SYGVKD. Written as DNA, the CDR3 is TGTGCCATCAGTGTGGAGGGGTACGAGCAGTACTTC. Translating it yields CAISVEGYEQYF.

The chain combines TRBV7-2 with TRBJ1-2; a weak D match, TRBD1 (5 bases). The germline V and J ends were trimmed by 2 bases and 12 bases, with 19 bases remaining between them. The CDR3 has 14 residues. CDR1 is SGHTA and CDR2 is FQGNSA in the germline V gene. The CDR3 DNA follows: TGTGCCAGCAGCTTAACTCCGGGACGCCCACCAGACACCTTC. This sequence encodes CASSLTPGRPPDTF.

This rearrangement joins TRBV27 to TRBJ2-3, with 11 bases aligning to TRBD2. The germline V gene encodes CDR1 MNHEY and CDR2 SMNVEV (reference sequence). V gave up 1 base and J gave up 6 bases; unmatched junction bases: 12. There are 18 residues in the CDR3. The CDR3 reads CASSLYSVSSGGHDTQYF. In DNA, the CDR3 is TGTGCCAGCAGTTTATATAGTGTGTCTAGCGGGGGGCATGATACGCAGTATTTT.

The table lists this clonotype with a few counts. The genes are TRBV6-2 or TRBV6-3 and TRBJ2-7; D uncertain. The CDR3 is 14 amino acids. Looked up from germline, CDR1 is MNHEY and CDR2 is SVGEGT. Trimming removed 3 bases from V and 2 bases from J, with 11 bases in between. CDR3 in amino acids: CASSYDTSTYEQYF. CDR3 DNA sequence: TGTGCCAGCAGTTATGATACTTCTACCTACGAGCAGTACTTC.

About this clonotype: A much larger clone differs from this one at a single base, so this may be a read error. The V and J genes are TRBV28 and TRBJ2-1, with D unclear. The CDR3 has 13 residues. Germline loops: CDR1 MDHEN, CDR2 SYDVKM. As DNA, the CDR3 is TGTACCAGCAGTTTATATTCCTACAATGAGCAGTTCTTC. Its protein is CTSSLYSYNEQFF.

The rearrangement joins TRBV7-8 to TRBJ2-5; TRBD1 might be the D (5 bases). In germline, CDR1 is SGHVS, CDR2 FQNEAQ. The length of the CDR3 is 14 residues. V gave up 6 bases and J gave up 5 bases, with 16 bases separating them. CDR3 nucleotide sequence: TGTGCCAGCAGACGTGATTGGGGCACGGAGACCCAGTACTTC. Protein sequence: CASRRDWGTETQYF.

This clonotype occurred a few times. The chain joins TRBV27 to TRBJ2-1; D is unresolved. CDR3 length: 13 amino acids. The V gene lost 4 bases and the J gene lost 7 bases, with 11 bases spanning the gap. Germline V gene data show CDR1 as MNHEY and CDR2 as SMNVEV (reference sequence). This CDR3 reads CASSWTERNEQFF. The CDR3 DNA follows: TGTGCCAGCAGTTGGACCGAAAGGAATGAGCAGTTCTTC.

This clonotype occurred a few times. J is TRBJ2-5 and V is TRBV7-2; possibly TRBD2 for D (7 bases). The V gene's germline CDR1 is SGHTA and CDR2 FQGNSA. Trimming cost V 6 bases and J 1 base, with 15 bases left between them. This CDR3 region has 15 residues. As DNA, the CDR3 is TGTGCCAGCAGTCAAGGGGGGGGCCCCCAAGAGACCCAGTACTTC. Its protein product is CASSQGGGPQETQYF.

This chain joins TRBV7-9 and TRBJ2-2, with unresolved D. V lost 5 bases to trimming and J lost 7 bases, with 11 bases between them. CDR3 length equals 13 residues. Germline V gene data show CDR1 as SEHNR and CDR2 as FQNEAQ (reference sequence). This CDR3 reads CASSLILGGELFF. The DNA for the CDR3 is TGTGCCAGCAGCCTTATACTCGGCGGGGAGCTGTTTTTT.

This clonotype showed up just a few times. The chain recombines TRBV28 with TRBJ2-5; D not certain. V lost 3 bases and J lost 2, with 10 bases in between. CDR3 length: 14 residues. The germline gives CDR1 MDHEN, CDR2 SYDVKM. This chain's CDR3 is CASSFSWQQETQYF. DNA for the CDR3: TGTGCCAGCAGTTTTAGTTGGCAGCAAGAGACCCAGTACTTC. The whole variable domain, remainder taken from reference TRBV28 and TRBJ2-5, is DVKVTQSSRYLVKRTGEKVFLECVQDMDHENMFWYRQDPGLGLRLIYFSYDVKMKEKGDIPEGYSVSREKKERFSLILESASTNQTSMYLCASSFSWQQETQYFGPGTRLLVL.

The sample holds many counts of this clonotype. The V and J genes are TRBV7-2 and TRBJ2-7; 10 positions match TRBD2. The J segment lost 4 bases and the V segment lost 6 bases, leaving 3 bases of the junction unmatched. CDR1 and CDR2 from the germline V gene are SGHTA and FQGNSA. The CDR3 is made up of 13 amino acids. The DNA for the CDR3 is TGTGCCAGCAGTCGTAGCGGGGGGTACGAGCAGTACTTC. It is translated as CASSRSGGYEQYF.

The chain combines TRBV5-1 with TRBJ2-1; 8 nucleotides match TRBD2. Per germline, CDR1 SGHRS and CDR2 YFSETQ. CDR3 length equals 17 residues. J gave up 4 bases and V 0 bases, and 9 bases lay outside the gene matches. The CDR3 coding sequence is TGCGCCAGCAGCTTGGTCCCTCCGGCGGGGGGATACAATGAGCAGTTCTTC. Protein product: CASSLVPPAGGYNEQFF. The whole variable domain, remainder taken from reference TRBV5-1 and TRBJ2-1, is KAGVTQTPRYLIKTRGQQVTLSCSPISGHRSVSWYQQTPGQGLQFLFEYFSETQRNKGNFPGRFSGRQFSNSRSEMNVSTLELGDSALYLCASSLVPPAGGYNEQFFGPGTRLTVL.

The chain joins TRBV11-2 to TRBJ2-7; 10 bases line up with TRBD1. J was trimmed by 3 bases and V by 5 bases; bases with no gene match: 13. The CDR3 covers 17 residues. Per germline, CDR1 SGHAT and CDR2 FQNNGV. CDR3 loop: CASSTSGTGVDLYEQYF. CDR3 DNA sequence: TGTGCCAGCAGCACCTCCGGGACAGGGGTCGACCTCTACGAGCAGTACTTC. Complete variable domain (other parts from reference TRBV11-2 and TRBJ2-7): EAGVAQSPRYKIIEKRQSVAFWCNPISGHATLYWYQQILGQGPKLLIQFQNNGVVDDSQLPKDRFSAERLKGVDSTLKIQPAKLEDSAVYLCASSTSGTGVDLYEQYFGPGTRLTVT.

V gene TRBV20-1 combines with J gene TRBJ2-1; 9 nucleotides agree with TRBD1. Germline CDR1 and CDR2: DFQATT and SNEGSKA (reference sequence). The CDR3 contains 14 residues. Unmatched junction bases numbered 7, after V lost 1 base and J lost 9 bases. The CDR3 reads CSARAVTGGGEQFF. The CDR3 DNA follows: TGCAGTGCTAGAGCCGTAACAGGGGGCGGTGAGCAGTTCTTC.

A few counts support this clonotype. The V call is TRBV20-1, the J call TRBJ2-7, with no clear D. Germline values: CDR1 DFQATT, CDR2 SNEGSKA (reference sequence). This CDR3 has 11 amino acids. V was cut by 0 bases and J by 10 bases, with 10 bases left in between. CDR3 bases: TGCAGTGCTAGAGATCATCCCGACCAGTACTTC. Translating gives CSARDHPDQYF.

This clonotype was observed a handful of times. The gene calls are TRBV29-1 and TRBJ2-3; D might be TRBD2 (6 bases). Germline V lookup: CDR1 SQVTM, CDR2 ANQGSEA. This CDR3 has 14 amino acids. Trimming took off 1 base at V and 10 bases at J, with 18 bases between the two ends. For the CDR3, the DNA is TGCAGCGTTGAAGGACTGGAGGGGCTCATGGCGCAGTATTTT. This sequence encodes CSVEGLEGLMAQYF.

Only a few counts were recorded for this clonotype. This rearrangement joins TRBV5-6 to TRBJ2-3; no reliable D call. The V gene lost 2 bases and the J gene lost 3 bases, with 10 bases spanning the gap. CDR3 length equals 14 residues. Germline-derived CDR1 and CDR2 are SGHDT and YYEEEE. CDR3 in amino acids: CASSLGSMTDTQYF. The CDR3 bases are TGTGCCAGCAGCTTAGGGTCTATGACAGATACGCAGTATTTT.

This clonotype was recorded at least ten times. The chain employs TRBV2 and TRBJ1-2, with 8 bases matching TRBD1. Germline values: CDR1 SNHLY, CDR2 FYNNEI. This CDR3 spans 14 amino acids. Trimming at V came to 4 bases and at J to 7 bases, leaving 8 bases not matched to a gene. For the CDR3, the DNA is TGTGCCAGCAGTGCCCCTGACAGGGGCGGTGGCTACACCTTC. This encodes CASSAPDRGGGYTF.

This clonotype turned up a few times. V gene TRBV6-2 or TRBV6-3 combines with J gene TRBJ1-5; TRBD1 might be the D (5 bases). CDR3 length equals 15 residues. Trimming took 6 bases from V and 1 from J, leaving 13 bases between them. Germline-derived CDR1 and CDR2 are MNHEY and SVGEGT. The CDR3: CASRPTRDSNQPQHF. DNA for the CDR3: TGTGCCAGCAGGCCGACCCGGGACAGCAATCAGCCCCAGCATTTT.

CDR3 amino acids: CASSQTGNEQGQYF. In DNA form, the CDR3 reads TGCGCCAGCAGCCAGACGGGCAACGAGCAGGGACAGTACTTC. The gene calls are TRBV4-1 and TRBJ2-5, with D possibly TRBD1 on 5 matching bases. Germline values: CDR1 MGHRA, CDR2 YSYEKL. V dropped 3 bases and J dropped 11 bases, with 19 bases sitting between them. The CDR3 spans 14 residues.

This chain joins TRBV2 and TRBJ2-4; 7 bases line up with TRBD2. The CDR3 runs to 16 residues. J lost 3 bases, V lost 6 bases, and 11 bases had no gene match. The V gene's germline CDR1 is SNHLY and CDR2 FYNNEI. The CDR3 region is CASRAIAAGVKNIQYF. In DNA, the CDR3 is TGTGCCAGCAGAGCGATAGCGGCGGGAGTCAAAAACATTCAGTACTTC.

This chain joins TRBV28 and TRBJ1-1; no firm D call. Germline loops: CDR1 MDHEN, CDR2 SYDVKM. This CDR3 comprises 14 residues. Deletions cut 7 bases from V and 0 bases from J, with 12 bases between. The CDR3 DNA is TGTGCCAGCACGCCGGGTATTTTGAACACTGAAGCTTTCTTT. Translation gives CASTPGILNTEAFF.

CDR3 sequence reads: CSAVIQGPDFGYTF. The CDR3 DNA sequence: TGCAGTGCTGTAATACAGGGACCGGACTTTGGCTACACCTTC. This chain connects TRBV20-1 to TRBJ1-2, with D maybe TRBD1 (6 bases). From germline, CDR1 is DFQATT and CDR2 SNEGSKA (reference sequence). The V gene lost 5 bases and the J gene lost 7 bases, with 20 bases spanning the gap. This CDR3 comprises 14 residues.

In this sample, this clonotype turned up a few times. The chain joins TRBV20-1 to TRBJ2-7; D remains ambiguous. Germline CDR1 and CDR2: DFQATT and SNEGSKA (reference sequence). The CDR3 length is 15 residues. The ends were cut back, 1 base at V and 3 bases at J, with 16 bases in the middle. In nucleotides, the CDR3 is TGCAGTGCTAGAGGTGTAGGGATAGTGGGCTACGAGCAGTACTTC. As protein: CSARGVGIVGYEQYF.

This clonotype appeared a single time. A much larger clonotype is one base distant, so this may be a read error. The rearrangement links TRBV3-1 to TRBJ2-1, with 8 nucleotides matching TRBD2. The CDR3 is made up of 15 amino acids. The germline gives CDR1 LGHDT, CDR2 YNNKEL (reference sequence). The CDR3 region has the DNA TGTGCCGGCAGCCAAGATAGCGGGGTTTTTAATGAGCAGTTCTTC. Translation: CAGSQDSGVFNEQFF.

The chain recombines TRBV20-1 with TRBJ2-4; tentative D call: TRBD1 (6 bases). Gene TRBJ2-7 matches the end of the DNA better, so the J call may be wrong. Per germline, CDR1 DFQATT and CDR2 SNEGSKA (reference sequence). The CDR3 is made up of 14 amino acids. The CDR3 is CSAMTQTGWREQYF. DNA of the CDR3: TGCAGTGCCATGACTCAGACAGGATGGCGCGAGCAGTACTTC.

The V call is TRBV7-2, the J call TRBJ2-2; D is perhaps TRBD1 (6 bases). This CDR3 is 14 amino acids long. Trimming removed 4 bases from V and 3 bases from J, with 9 bases in between. CDR1 is SGHTA, CDR2 FQGNSA, per germline. CDR3 protein: CASSWGPYTGELFF. The CDR3 DNA is TGTGCCAGCAGCTGGGGGCCCTACACCGGGGAGCTGTTTTTT.